One sample yielded the 16 T cell receptor beta chains listed below, sequenced in a study of blood T cell repertoires in COVID-19. Here immunoSEQ multiplex PCR was the method, and the copy in TCRdb shows in-frame clones only, minus some. This table has roughly 120,000 clones, roughly 80% appearing once. The sequenced sample was peripheral blood. The origin of the receptors is a man aged 50 or older with acute or convalescent COVID-19.

The chain links TRBV27 to TRBJ1-1; tentatively, D is TRBD1 (5 bases). The germline V gene has CDR1 MNHEY and CDR2 SMNVEV (reference sequence). The ends were cut back, 3 bases at V and 3 bases at J, with 11 bases in the middle. The CDR3 sequence is 14 residues long. The CDR3 region is CASSFRGGDTEAFF. In nucleotides, the CDR3 is TGTGCCAGCAGTTTTCGGGGGGGAGACACTGAAGCTTTCTTT.

The chain is built from TRBV4-1 and TRBJ2-3, with TRBD2 matching 7 bases. This CDR3 spans 15 amino acids. J was trimmed by 3 bases and V by 1 base; bases with no gene match: 4. CDR1 and CDR2 from the germline V gene are MGHRA and YSYEKL. CDR3 nucleotides: TGCGCCAGCAGCCAAGCAAGGGAGGGGACAGATACGCAGTATTTT. Translating gives CASSQAREGTDTQYF.

The rearrangement joins TRBV12-3 or TRBV12-4 to TRBJ2-1; weak D call: TRBD2 (6 bases). The ends were cut back, 7 bases at V and 7 bases at J, with 11 bases in the middle. There are 12 residues in the CDR3. The CDR3 DNA reads as TGTGCCAGCACCAAACTAGCTAATGAGCAGTTCTTC. Translation: CASTKLANEQFF.

The genes are TRBV7-8 and TRBJ2-5; D gene ambiguous. The V gene lost 5 bases and the J gene lost 5 bases, with 15 bases spanning the gap. The CDR3 totals 14 residues. The germline gives CDR1 SGHVS, CDR2 FQNEAQ. The CDR3 DNA reads as TGTGCCAGCAGCCCCTTCGCCGGCGGCGAGACCCAGTACTTC. Its translation is CASSPFAGGETQYF.

J is TRBJ2-4 and V is TRBV5-1, with TRBD1 matching over 9 bases. V shed 2 bases, J shed 7 bases, and the junction held 1 base outside the gene matches. The CDR3 length is 13 residues. Germline CDR1 reads SGHRS; CDR2 reads YFSETQ. The CDR3: CASSLGTGNIQYF. CDR3 coding DNA: TGCGCCAGCAGCTTAGGGACAGGGAACATTCAGTACTTC.

The chain's CDR3 is CASSPPGTTYNEQFF. CDR3 nucleotides: TGTGCCAGCAGTCCCCCCGGGACTACCTACAATGAGCAGTTCTTC. The rearrangement uses TRBV28 and TRBJ2-1; 7 bases fit TRBD2. The J segment lost 2 bases and the V segment lost 5 bases, leaving 6 bases of the junction unmatched. The germline CDR1 and CDR2 sequences are MDHEN and SYDVKM. The CDR3 length is 15 residues.

The chain employs TRBV11-2 and TRBJ2-2; 12 nucleotides agree with TRBD2. CDR3 length: 19 amino acids. Trimming at V came to 5 bases and at J to 4 bases, leaving 14 bases not matched to a gene. Germline V gene sequence: CDR1 SGHAT, CDR2 FQNNGV. The CDR3 region is CASSPRLAGASDPTGELFF. The DNA of the CDR3 is TGTGCCAGCAGCCCGCGACTAGCGGGGGCCTCCGACCCCACCGGGGAGCTGTTTTTT.

The CDR3 loop is CASSVGAGAGEKLFF. The CDR3 DNA reads as TGTGCCAGCAGTGTTGGGGCAGGGGCCGGGGAAAAACTGTTTTTT. The V and J genes are TRBV2 and TRBJ1-4; tentatively, D is TRBD1 (6 bases). Germline V gene data show CDR1 as SNHLY and CDR2 as FYNNEI. Trimming left V 4 bases short and J 8 bases short, with 17 bases between. The CDR3 is 15 amino acids.

The chain uses TRBV10-3 and TRBJ1-2, with 7 bases identical to TRBD1. Germline V gene lookup returns CDR1 ENHRY and CDR2 SYGVKD. The CDR3 extends over 15 amino acids. With V trimmed by 3 bases and J by 5 bases, 9 bases remained unmatched. CDR3 in DNA: TGTGCCATCAGTGATCAATCTAGACAGGGTTATGGCTACACCTTC. This gives the protein CAISDQSRQGYGYTF.

V gene TRBV19 combines with J gene TRBJ2-4, with D unclear. Germline lookup yields CDR1 LNHDA and CDR2 SQIVND (reference sequence). CDR3 length: 15 amino acids. Trimming removed 3 bases at V and 0 bases at J, with 9 bases between. The CDR3 DNA follows: TGTGCCAGTAGTATCTCTACTTTAGCCAAAAACATTCAGTACTTC. This translates into CASSISTLAKNIQYF.

The chain couples TRBV7-3 to TRBJ2-3; 8 bases are a match to TRBD1. V was pared by 1 base and J by 3 bases, with 6 bases of the junction left unmatched. Germline-derived CDR1 and CDR2 are SGHTA and FQGTGA. CDR3 length: 16 amino acids. Here the CDR3 reads CASSLSAGGATDTQYF. For the CDR3, the DNA is TGTGCCAGCAGCTTAAGTGCAGGGGGCGCGACAGATACGCAGTATTTT.

The V call is TRBV27, the J call TRBJ1-4, with TRBD1 matching 8 bases. The CDR3 is 15 amino acids. Germline V lookup: CDR1 MNHEY, CDR2 SMNVEV (reference sequence). V gave up 5 bases and J gave up 8 bases; unmatched junction bases: 10. The CDR3 DNA reads TGTGCCAGCAGTCCCGGACAGGGCGCACGGGAAAAACTGTTTTTT. It is translated as CASSPGQGAREKLFF.

The chain is built from TRBV7-3 and TRBJ1-1; D not certain. The germline V gene encodes CDR1 SGHTA and CDR2 FQGTGA. The CDR3 runs 14 residues. V shed 5 bases and J shed 2 bases, with 12 bases lying between them. The CDR3 DNA is TGTGCCAGCAGCCTCTCGGTTGCAAACACTGAAGCTTTCTTT. This codes for CASSLSVANTEAFF. The full variable domain, in which reference TRBV7-3 and TRBJ1-1 provide the parts outside the CDR3, is GAGVSQTPSNKVTEKGKYVELRCDPISGHTALYWYRQSLGQGPEFLIYFQGTGAADDSGLPNDRFFAVRPEGSVSTLKIQRTERGDSAVYLCASSLSVANTEAFFGQGTRLTVV.

The chain uses TRBV6-5 and TRBJ2-7, with 7 nucleotides matching TRBD2. The J segment lost 3 bases and the V segment lost 6 bases, leaving 5 bases of the junction unmatched. The CDR3 extends over 13 amino acids. Germline loops: CDR1 MNHEY, CDR2 SVGAGI. The CDR3 loop reads CASRYGTNYEQYF. CDR3 in DNA: TGTGCCAGCAGGTACGGGACTAACTACGAGCAGTACTTC.

V usage is TRBV5-1 and J usage is TRBJ1-2; weak D call: TRBD1 (6 bases). Deletions cut 0 bases from V and 2 bases from J, with 8 bases between. CDR3 length: 14 residues. From germline, CDR1 is SGHRS and CDR2 YFSETQ. The CDR3 coding sequence is TGCGCCAGCAGCTTGGGGCAGGGGAACTATGGCTACACCTTC. Residues: CASSLGQGNYGYTF.

This chain links TRBV11-2 with TRBJ2-1, with 8 bases lining up with TRBD1. The V gene's germline CDR1 is SGHAT and CDR2 FQNNGV. CDR3 size: 14 residues. Germline trimming cut 4 bases from V and 7 bases from J; bases unmatched to any gene: 6. CDR3 region: CASSSNRGFNEQFF. CDR3 DNA: TGTGCCAGCAGCTCGAACAGGGGGTTTAATGAGCAGTTCTTC.